These T cell receptor beta chains were read from a single sample in a study of shared clonotypes between healthy human individuals. Sequencing used immunoSEQ multiplex PCR; TCRdb keeps in-frame clones, though not all of them. Of fewer than 1 million clones listed, around 96% are singletons. The material sequenced was naive CD8+ T cells sorted from blood. These receptors were collected from a man aged 25 to 45 in good health. Each CDR3 is given with its conserved first and last residue. D genes are given only for firm matches. Some rows have no size entry. The others give once, few or many, or a class for an expanded clone.

D	V	J	size	DNA	CDR3
.	TRBV7-6	TRBJ2-2	.	TGTGCCAGCAGCTTTTCCAACACCGGGGAGCTGTTTTTT	CASSFSNTGELFF
TRBD1	TRBV7-9	TRBJ2-3	.	TGTGCCAGCAGTTTTCCCGACAGGGACAGCACAGATACGCAGTATTTT	CASSFPDRDSTDTQYF
.	TRBV19	TRBJ2-1	.	TGTGCCAGTAGTCGGGGCGAGGGGAATGAGCAGTTCTTC	CASSRGEGNEQFF
.	TRBV5-5	TRBJ2-3	.	TGTGCCAGCACCCTGGGGACAACGAGCACAGATACGCAGTATTTT	CASTLGTTSTDTQYF
.	TRBV5-6	TRBJ2-7	.	TGTGCCAGCAGCGCAAGTATTTTCTACGAGCAGTACTTC	CASSASIFYEQYF
.	TRBV28	TRBJ1-4	.	TGTGCCAGCAGAGTCGTTCAGACCCTCAATGAAAAACTGTTTTTT	CASRVVQTLNEKLFF
TRBD1	TRBV2	TRBJ2-7	.	TGTGCCAGCAGTGAATTGAACCCCCTGCTAGGGGGCGGCGAGCAGTACTTC	CASSELNPLLGGGEQYF
.	TRBV4-2	TRBJ2-2	.	TGTGCCAGCAGCCTTTCGGCGGCCGGGGAGCTGTTTTTT	CASSLSAAGELFF
.	TRBV5-1	TRBJ2-7	.	TGCGCCAGCAGCTCCCACTTCAGGGACGAGCAGTACTTC	CASSSHFRDEQYF
.	TRBV7-2	TRBJ1-2	.	TGTGCCAGCAGCTTAAGACAGGCGGAGGCATTC	CASSLRQAEAF
TRBD2	TRBV30	TRBJ2-7	.	TGTGCCTGGAGTGCGAGCGGGAGTTACGAGCAGTACTTC	CAWSASGSYEQYF
.	TRBV5-1	TRBJ2-1	few	TGCGCCAGCAGCTTAAGGGAGCCGAACAATGAGCAGTTCTTC	CASSLREPNNEQFF
.	TRBV25-1	TRBJ1-2	once	TGTGCCAGCAGTGAATCTGGGCAAGCTAACTATGGCTACACCTTC	CASSESGQANYGYTF
TRBD2	TRBV28	TRBJ2-1	.	TGTGCCAGCAGTTTAACAGCGGGAACCAGATCTAATGAGCAGTTCTTC	CASSLTAGTRSNEQFF
.	TRBV5-5	TRBJ1-5	.	TGTGCCAGCAGCTTGTGGGGGGCAGGCAATCAGCCCCAGCATTTT	CASSLWGAGNQPQHF
TRBD1	TRBV6-5	TRBJ1-1	.	TGTGCCAGCAGCCTTCAAGGGGGCGGTACTGAAGCTTTCTTT	CASSLQGGGTEAFF
.	TRBV2	TRBJ2-2	once	TGTGCCAGCAGTGAAGGTTACAGGGTCACCGGGGAGCTGTTTTTT	CASSEGYRVTGELFF
TRBD1	TRBV7-9	TRBJ1-5	.	TGTGCCAGCAGCCCCACCGGACAGGGTGATCAGCCCCAGCATTTT	CASSPTGQGDQPQHF
.	TRBV4-1	TRBJ2-1	.	TGCGCCAGCAGCCAAGGGTTGCTACCGCCGAATGAGCAGTTCTTC	CASSQGLLPPNEQFF
.	TRBV10-3	TRBJ2-7	.	TGTGCCATCCGGGACGGAACCTACGAGCAGTACTTC	CAIRDGTYEQYF
TRBD1	TRBV13	TRBJ2-7	.	TGTGCCAGCAGCTTACGGGACAGGGGGTTTCACGAGCAGTACTTC	CASSLRDRGFHEQYF
TRBD2	TRBV9	TRBJ2-1	.	TGTGCCAGCAGCAGTAGCGGGAGGGCCTACAATGAGCAGTTCTTC	CASSSSGRAYNEQFF
.	TRBV2	TRBJ2-1	.	TGTGCCAGCAGGGGCGGAGGGCAGTTCTTC	CASRGGGQFF
TRBD2	TRBV2	TRBJ2-1	.	TGTGCCAGCAGTGACGTAGCGGGAGTCTACAATGAGCAGTTCTTC	CASSDVAGVYNEQFF
.	TRBV4-1	TRBJ1-2	.	TGCGCCAGCAGCCAAGATGCCCAGGGCGGTTCCTATGGCTACACCTTC	CASSQDAQGGSYGYTF
.	TRBV19	TRBJ2-1	.	TGTGCCAGTAGTATCACGCTCAATCCCGCGAATGAGCAGTTCTTC	CASSITLNPANEQFF
TRBD1	TRBV7-9	TRBJ2-1	.	TGTGCCAGCAGCTTACCGACAGGGATCTCCTACAATGAGCAGTTCTTC	CASSLPTGISYNEQFF
.	TRBV29-1	TRBJ2-3	.	TGCAGCGTTGAATTGGGAGACTTCACAGATACGCAGTATTTT	CSVELGDFTDTQYF
.	TRBV7-6	TRBJ2-6	.	TGTGCCAGCAGCTCCCACCCTGGAATAGGTGGGGCCAACGTCCTGACTTTC	CASSSHPGIGGANVLTF
TRBD1	TRBV14	TRBJ2-2	.	TGTGCCAGCAGCCGAGCCGGGACAGGGCGAACCGGGGAGCTGTTTTTT	CASSRAGTGRTGELFF
.	TRBV4-3	TRBJ2-1	.	TGCGCCAGCAGCCAAGATAAGGCAGGGAGACTCAATGAGCAGTTCTTC	CASSQDKAGRLNEQFF
.	TRBV7-9	TRBJ1-4	.	TGTGCCAGCAGCCGGAGGAGAGCTAATGAAAAACTGTTTTTT	CASSRRRANEKLFF
.	TRBV6-5	TRBJ1-2	.	TGTGCCAGCCGCAAGCCGACAGTAAACTATGGCTACACCTTC	CASRKPTVNYGYTF
.	TRBV28	TRBJ2-1	.	TGTGCCAGCACCTTGGGCGGCTTCGAGCAGTTCTTC	CASTLGGFEQFF
TRBD1	TRBV27	TRBJ2-7	.	TGTGCCAGCAGCTCAACCCCGGGACAGACCTACGAGCAGTACTTC	CASSSTPGQTYEQYF
TRBD1	TRBV19	TRBJ1-3	.	TGTGCCAGTGCTAGAGGGGGCGTTGGAAACACCATATATTTT	CASARGGVGNTIYF
TRBD1	TRBV5-1	TRBJ2-7	.	TGCGCCAGCAGCGAGGGACAGGGGGCTTACGAGCAGTACTTC	CASSEGQGAYEQYF
.	TRBV7-9	TRBJ1-1	.	TGTGCCAGCAGCCCAAGGGACAAAATGAACACTGAAGCTTTCTTT	CASSPRDKMNTEAFF
.	TRBV6-5	TRBJ2-1	.	TGTGCCACCTCCGGGATTCGATACAATGAGCAGTTCTTC	CATSGIRYNEQFF
TRBD2	TRBV7-3	TRBJ2-4	.	TGTGCCAGCAGCCTAGCGGGGGAAAACATTCAGTACTTC	CASSLAGENIQYF
.	TRBV2	TRBJ1-1	.	TGTGCCAGCACTGGGGGGAGGGGAATTATGAACACTGAAGCTTTCTTT	CASTGGRGIMNTEAFF
.	TRBV28	TRBJ1-5	.	TGTGCCAGCAGTTTTCCGTCAAGGGGTCAGCCCCAGCATTTT	CASSFPSRGQPQHF
TRBD2	TRBV28	TRBJ2-1	.	TGTGCCAGCAGTTTCGGGACTAGCGGGGCGGATGAGCAGTTCTTC	CASSFGTSGADEQFF
TRBD2	TRBV5-6	TRBJ2-1	.	TGTGCCAGCAGCATGACACTAGCGGGATTCATGGATGAGCAGTTCTTC	CASSMTLAGFMDEQFF
.	TRBV10-3	TRBJ1-2	once	TGTGCCATCGATGAGGGGCAACCCCTTAAACGCGGCTACACCTTC	CAIDEGQPLKRGYTF
.	TRBV28	TRBJ1-5	.	TGTGCCAGCAGTTCACGTCAGCCCCAGCATTTT	CASSSRQPQHF
TRBD2	TRBV7-6	TRBJ2-7	.	TGTGCCAGCAGCAACGGCCTGGGACTAGGGGCCTACGAGCAGTACTTC	CASSNGLGLGAYEQYF
TRBD2	TRBV4-1	TRBJ2-2	.	TGCGCCAGCAGCCCCTATGTCGGACTAGCGGGGGCGTCGAACACCGGGGAGCTGTTTTTT	CASSPYVGLAGASNTGELFF
.	TRBV6-6	TRBJ1-5	once	TGTGCCAGCAGTTACTCAATTAGAGCAGGGTATCAGCCCCAGCATTTT	CASSYSIRAGYQPQHF
.	TRBV6-6	TRBJ1-4	.	TGTGCCAGCAGACATACAACTAATGAAAAACTGTTTTTT	CASRHTTNEKLFF